Below are 3 T cell receptor beta chains sequenced from a single sample in a study of blood T cell repertoires in COVID-19. Using immunoSEQ multiplex PCR, the repertoire was profiled, and TCRdb retains in-frame clones only, with some absent. The table has about 96,000 clones, around three quarters seen once. Sequencing input: peripheral blood. The receptors originated from a man aged 45 to 65 who had recovered from COVID-19.

This clone was counted once. V gene TRBV19 combines with J gene TRBJ1-2; D perhaps matches TRBD1 (5 bases). The CDR3 consists of 15 residues. The V gene's germline CDR1 is LNHDA and CDR2 SQIVND (reference sequence). Between the trimmed V and J ends, which lost 3 bases and 6 bases, there was a span of 17 bases. The CDR3 DNA is TGTGCCAGTAGTATTTTAGGGACTTTTATCGATGGCTACACCTTC. Translated: CASSILGTFIDGYTF.

The genes are TRBV2 and TRBJ2-7; maybe TRBD2 (6 bases). The CDR3 totals 13 residues. The V end lost 5 bases, the J end lost 4 bases, and 12 bases lay between the germline ends. CDR1 is SNHLY and CDR2 is FYNNEI in the germline V gene. CDR3 in amino acids: CASSPLANYEQYF. In DNA form, the CDR3 reads TGTGCCAGCAGTCCCCTAGCGAATTACGAGCAGTACTTC.

This clone has just a few counts. The CDR3: CASSVLAGGRGELFF. CDR3 in DNA: TGTGCCAGCAGTGTACTAGCGGGAGGTCGCGGGGAGCTGTTTTTT. The chain has TRBV2 and TRBJ2-2, with 12 bases aligning to TRBD2. Looked up from germline, CDR1 is SNHLY and CDR2 is FYNNEI. The CDR3 is 15 amino acids. V trimming: 4 bases; J trimming: 7 bases; junction bases outside the gene matches: 4.